This T cell receptor beta chain emerged from a study of graft-versus-host responses after intestinal transplantation. Study at large: Those transplanted obtained multivisceral, liver-intestinal, or isolated intestinal grafts. Anti-thymocyte globulin served as induction for all recipients, who then took tacrolimus and steroids for approximately three years.

The CDR3 extends over 15 amino acids. The V end was cut by 3 bases, the J end by 4 bases, with 13 bases between. Germline CDR1 is LNHDA and CDR2 is SQIVND (reference sequence). Notes on the study in general: High graft-versus-host to host-versus-graft T cell clonal ratios marked allografts of patients with graft-donor macrochimerism. Researchers found peak circulating GvH clone levels linked to early post-transplant HvG declines.

The data were produced by immunoSEQ multiplex PCR, yet TCRdb's version contains in-frame clones alone and is incomplete. The sample lists under 30,000 clones, 85% to 95% occurring once. With respect to this clone: Its antigen is not known.

The TCR comes from a human patient who received an intestinal transplant, so some T cells may come from the graft donor. The chain employs TRBV19 and TRBJ1-5; D uncertain. The sequences come from PBMCs, collected 18 days after transplant. The chain's CDR3 is CASSIMTRTNQPQHF. The CDR3 nucleotides are TGTGCCAGTAGTATCATGACGCGTACGAATCAGCCCCAGCATTTT. The complete variable domain, with remaining parts taken from reference TRBV19 and TRBJ1-5, reads DGGITQSPKYLFRKEGQNVTLSCEQNLNHDAMYWYRQDPGQGLRLIYYSQIVNDFQKGDIAEGYSVSREKKESFPLTVTSAQKNPTAFYLCASSIMTRTNQPQHFGDGTRLSIL.